What follows are 11 T cell receptor beta chains derived from one specimen sequenced in a study of T cell repertoires in cytomegalovirus infection. TCRdb re-analysed the reads in MiXCR, keeping a single row per CDR3 protein. Of 700,000 to 950,000 distinct CDR3 sequences in the sample, 30% to 35% were seen once. Their recognized antigens are unknown. Sequenced material: cultured CD8+ T cells from PBMCs, taken from culture after CMV antigen stimulation. The source of these receptors is a human donor in good health (CMV status not recorded). Some clones in this sample may be carry-over from other donors' samples.

This clonotype was counted many times. The rearrangement joins TRBV12-3 or TRBV12-4 to TRBJ1-1, with D hard to call. This CDR3 is built from 17 residues. V was trimmed by 1 base and J by 7 bases, leaving 22 bases between them. The CDR3 DNA sequence: TGTGCCAGCAGTTTAGATTTGCCAGACCGCCCACTTGTTGAAGCTTTCTTT. The encoded protein is CASSLDLPDRPLVEAFF.

This sequence joins TRBV4-1 and TRBJ1-1; no definite D call. Deletions cut 3 bases from V and 8 bases from J, with 7 bases between. The CDR3 loop spans 11 amino acids. Looked up from germline, CDR1 is MGHRA and CDR2 is YSYEKL. The CDR3 region has the DNA TGCGCCAGCAGCCAGGGCCAGGAAGCTTTCTTT. Protein sequence: CASSQGQEAFF.

This clonotype was detected once. This sequence joins TRBV5-5 and TRBJ2-1; D uncertain. The CDR3 loop spans 15 amino acids. Germline-derived CDR1 and CDR2 are SGHKS and YYEKEE (reference sequence). Trimming stripped 6 bases from V and 8 bases from J, with 21 bases between. This CDR3 is CASITQGTNVDEQFF. CDR3 coding DNA: TGTGCCAGCATTACCCAAGGAACAAATGTTGATGAGCAGTTCTTC.

The gene calls are TRBV7-1 and TRBJ1-1; the match to TRBD1 covers 11 bases. TRBV7-1 is classed as an ORF, of uncertain function. The CDR3 is 16 amino acids. Trimming removed 5 bases from V and 5 bases from J; junction bases left unmatched: 10. The CDR3 here is CASSPQGQGEMTEAFF. In DNA form, the CDR3 reads TGTGCCAGCAGCCCACAGGGACAGGGGGAGATGACTGAAGCTTTCTTT.

The gene calls are TRBV27 and TRBJ2-7; 11 bases align to TRBD1. Per germline, CDR1 MNHEY and CDR2 SMNVEV (reference sequence). The CDR3 is made up of 16 amino acids. Trimming took 7 bases from V and 3 from J; bases not matched to a gene: 11. The CDR3 reads CASTLWTGGPIYEQYV. The CDR3 bases are TGTGCCAGCACCCTTTGGACAGGGGGCCCCATCTACGAGCAGTACGTC.

This clonotype came up a few times. The rearrangement links TRBV27 to TRBJ2-7; 7 bases align to TRBD1. Germline CDR1 is MNHEY and CDR2 is SMNVEV (reference sequence). The CDR3 runs 13 residues. V was clipped by 5 bases and J by 3 bases; unmatched bases: 4. The DNA for the CDR3 is TGTGCCAGCAGTAAGGGACAGTTCTACGAGCAGTACTTC. Protein: CASSKGQFYEQYF.

This clonotype was found a few times. CDR3 sequence reads: CASRGQGAQPQHF. In nucleotides, the CDR3 is TGTGCCAGCAGGGGACAGGGGGCCCAGCCCCAGCATTTT. The J gene is TRBJ1-5, the V gene TRBV7-9; 12 bases match TRBD1. The J segment lost 7 bases and the V segment lost 6 bases, leaving 1 base of the junction unmatched. CDR3 size: 13 residues. The V gene's germline CDR1 is SEHNR and CDR2 FQNEAQ (reference sequence).

This clonotype has just a few counts. V is TRBV7-4 and J is TRBJ1-5, with 9 nucleotides matching TRBD1. The junction had 2 bases not matched to a gene; V was cut back by 1 base and J by 7 bases. This CDR3 comprises 14 residues. From germline, CDR1 is SGHVT and CDR2 SQSDAQ. Here the CDR3 reads CASSLVGQGQPQHF. DNA of the CDR3: TGTGCCAGCAGCTTAGTGGGACAGGGACAGCCCCAGCATTTT.

This clonotype came up a few times. CDR3 protein: CASSPTGAGNNQPQHF. In DNA, the CDR3 is TGTGCCAGCAGCCCCACCGGCGCCGGAAACAATCAGCCCCAGCATTTT. The chain employs TRBV7-8 and TRBJ1-5, with no clear D. The CDR3 extends over 16 amino acids. CDR1 is SGHVS and CDR2 is FQNEAQ in the germline V gene. Trimming cost V 5 bases and J 3 bases, with 17 bases left between them.

The J gene is TRBJ2-7, the V gene TRBV6-1; 8 nucleotides align to TRBD1. The trim removed 1 base at V and 3 bases at J, leaving 5 bases unmatched. The CDR3 has 15 amino acids. The germline V gene has CDR1 MNHNS and CDR2 SASEGT. Here the CDR3 DNA reads TGTGCCAGCAGTGAAGTGGCAGGGGGCGGCTACGAGCAGTACTTC. Translated: CASSEVAGGGYEQYF.

This clonotype appeared many times. The chain combines TRBV7-8 with TRBJ2-1; D possibly corresponds to TRBD1 (6 bases). CDR1 and CDR2 from the germline V gene are SGHVS and FQNEAQ. The CDR3 length is 14 residues. Trimming left V 5 bases short and J 6 bases short, with 14 bases between. Written as DNA, the CDR3 is TGTGCCAGCAGCCCAGGGCGCAGGGGCAATGAGCAGTTCTTC. Translating it yields CASSPGRRGNEQFF.